The 6 T cell receptor beta chains presented below share a single source sample, sequenced in a study of patients and donors after allogeneic stem cell transplantation. TCRdb processed the RT-PCR reads anew with MiXCR; each CDR3 protein has one entry. The data hold some 880,000 distinct CDR3 sequences, with roughly 18% observed a single time. Sequencing was done on a sample of blood, either unsorted or a sorted T cell fraction (not recorded which). Every receptor here comes from a human donor who was either an allogeneic HSCT recipient or a stem cell or donor lymphocyte infusion donor (not recorded which). It is not recorded whose cells these are; they may come from a transplant donor.

This clonotype turned up a few times. The chain couples TRBV20-1 to TRBJ2-2, with unresolved D. In germline, CDR1 is DFQATT, CDR2 SNEGSKA (reference sequence). V was pared by 3 bases and J by 0 bases, with 8 bases between. The CDR3 is made up of 14 amino acids. Here the CDR3 reads CSASFQANTGELFF. The CDR3 nucleotides are TGCAGTGCTAGTTTCCAGGCGAACACCGGGGAGCTGTTTTTT.

The chain recombines TRBV20-1 with TRBJ1-6, with a tentative D call TRBD1 (5 bases). The length of the CDR3 is 16 residues. V was shortened by 2 bases and J by 3 bases, with 14 bases between the two germline ends. Germline V gives CDR1 DFQATT, CDR2 SNEGSKA (reference sequence). The CDR3 region is CSARTRARSYNSPLHF. The DNA for the CDR3 is TGCAGTGCTAGAACCAGGGCGCGGAGCTATAATTCACCCCTCCACTTT.

This clonotype was detected a few times. This rearrangement joins TRBV6-1 to TRBJ2-7, with TRBD2 identical over 7 bases. Germline V gives CDR1 MNHNS, CDR2 SASEGT. V lost 3 bases, J lost 0 bases, and 2 bases stayed unmatched. There are 14 residues in the CDR3. The CDR3 region is CASSDRLASYEQYF. CDR3 coding DNA: TGTGCCAGCAGTGATAGACTAGCCTCCTACGAGCAGTACTTC.

The table lists this clonotype with a few counts. The genes are TRBV20-1 and TRBJ1-2; D is ambiguous. This CDR3 spans 8 amino acids. Trimming took off 7 bases at V and 7 bases at J, with 4 bases between the two ends. The germline V gene has CDR1 DFQATT and CDR2 SNEGSKA (reference sequence). The DNA of the CDR3 is TGCAGTGGGGTTGGCTACACCTTC. Encoded protein: CSGVGYTF.

This chain joins TRBV7-9 and TRBJ2-2; 9 positions agree with TRBD2. Germline CDR1 SEHNR, CDR2 FQNEAQ (reference sequence). The CDR3 has 17 residues. V lost 2 bases and J lost 0; bases outside the gene matches: 4. The CDR3 spells CASSLNIAGANTGELFF. The CDR3 bases are TGTGCCAGCAGCTTAAACATAGCGGGGGCGAACACCGGGGAGCTGTTTTTT. Together with reference TRBV7-9 and TRBJ2-2, the CDR3 gives the full variable domain: DTGVSQNPRHKITKRGQNVTFRCDPISEHNRLYWYRQTLGQGPEFLTYFQNEAQLEKSRLLSDRFSAERPKGSFSTLEIQRTEQGDSAMYLCASSLNIAGANTGELFFGEGSRLTVL.

This clonotype was observed a handful of times. The chain links TRBV7-2 to TRBJ1-1, with a weak D call TRBD1 (6 bases). Germline CDR1 SGHTA, CDR2 FQGNSA. Deletions cut 6 bases from V and 2 bases from J, with 19 bases between. The CDR3 is 16 residues long. The CDR3 DNA follows: TGTGCCAGCAGTTCACAATCCGGACAGACAAACACTGAAGCTTTCTTT. Its protein product is CASSSQSGQTNTEAFF.